These 3 T cell receptor beta chains were all obtained from the same sample, sequenced in a study of T cell changes during pregnancy in multiple sclerosis. TCRdb's table, derived via immunoSEQ multiplex PCR, lists solely in-frame clones and lacks some. The sample has some 67,000 clones, approximately 92% seen once; the top ten hold 2.3%. The source material was peripheral blood, sampled in the first trimester of pregnancy. The receptors here all came from a female donor with multiple sclerosis, enrolled in a pregnancy study.

The V gene is TRBV9, the J gene TRBJ1-1; D possibly corresponds to TRBD1 (6 bases). CDR1 and CDR2 from the germline V gene are SGDLS and YYNGEE. With 0 bases removed from V and 1 base from J, the gap between germline ends came to 10 bases. The CDR3 spans 15 residues. In nucleotides, the CDR3 is TGTGCCAGCAGCGTAGGTCCAGGGGAGAACACTGAAGCTTTCTTT. Protein: CASSVGPGENTEAFF.

This chain uses TRBV4-2 with TRBJ1-2; TRBD1 is a possible D gene (5 bases). The CDR3 has 15 residues. Trimming pared 0 bases from V and 5 bases from J, leaving 13 bases between. The germline CDR1 and CDR2 sequences are LGHNA and YNFKEQ. As DNA, the CDR3 is TGTGCCAGCAGCCAAGAGTATCGACAGCTATATGGCTACACCTTC. Translation gives CASSQEYRQLYGYTF.

The rearrangement links TRBV19 to TRBJ1-1; possibly TRBD1 for D (5 bases). Germline V gives CDR1 LNHDA, CDR2 SQIVND (reference sequence). The V end lost 5 bases, the J end lost 1 base, and 20 bases lay between the germline ends. The CDR3 is 17 residues long. This chain's CDR3 is CASSYPGGALKNTEAFF. DNA for the CDR3: TGTGCCAGTAGTTATCCGGGAGGGGCCCTAAAGAACACTGAAGCTTTCTTT.